The 26 T cell receptor beta chains presented below share a single source sample, sequenced in a study of cytomegalovirus exposure and HLA in healthy donors. The PCR was carried out with 60 Vbeta primers and 13 Jbeta primers. Measured with immunoSEQ multiplex PCR; TCRdb has only the in-frame clones, and not every one. The sample lists 150,000 to 200,000 clones, 70% to 80% occurring once. The specimen was PBMCs. These receptors all stem from a man in his forties in good health and CMV-seronegative.

V and J are TRBV9 and TRBJ2-3; 9 bases fit TRBD1. Germline-derived CDR1 and CDR2 are SGDLS and YYNGEE. V lost 3 bases and J lost 0; bases outside the gene matches: 5. The CDR3 consists of 16 residues. In DNA, the CDR3 is TGTGCCAGCAGCGGGACAGGGGCGGGGAGCACAGATACGCAGTATTTT. Translation: CASSGTGAGSTDTQYF.

The chain has TRBV4-2 and TRBJ2-5; weak D call: TRBD2 (5 bases). The V and J ends lost 2 bases and 1 base respectively, with 14 bases between them. CDR1 is LGHNA, CDR2 YNFKEQ, per germline. The CDR3 length is 16 residues. CDR3 sequence (DNA): TGTGCCAGCAGCCAAAGAGGGAGAGGGCTCCAAGAGACCCAGTACTTC. Its protein is CASSQRGRGLQETQYF.

The CDR3 nucleotides read TGTGCCAGCAGTTACGCTCCGGGACAGGCCGAAGCTTTCTTT. The encoded protein is CASSYAPGQAEAFF. The V gene is TRBV6-5, the J gene TRBJ1-1, with 8 bases that match TRBD1. The length of the CDR3 is 14 residues. Germline CDR1 is MNHEY and CDR2 is SVGAGI. The trim removed 2 bases at V and 8 bases at J, leaving 7 bases unmatched.

The table lists this clone with a few counts. V is TRBV2 and J is TRBJ1-6, with 7 nucleotides matching TRBD1. The length of the CDR3 is 14 residues. Germline V gives CDR1 SNHLY, CDR2 FYNNEI. V lost 4 bases, J lost 10 bases, and 7 bases stayed unmatched. The CDR3 DNA sequence: TGTGCCAGCAGTGCCGGACAGGAGTGGTCACCCCTCCACTTT. Translated, it gives CASSAGQEWSPLHF.

The rearrangement links TRBV4-1 to TRBJ2-3; a possible D gene is TRBD2 (6 bases). The CDR3 sequence is 14 residues long. Trimming took off 4 bases at V and 6 bases at J, with 14 bases between the two ends. Germline V gene sequence: CDR1 MGHRA, CDR2 YSYEKL. The CDR3 DNA follows: TGCGCCAGCAGCCTCCTCTCCCTAGCGGATACGCAGTATTTT. This codes for CASSLLSLADTQYF.

In DNA form, the CDR3 reads TGCAGCGTTGAAGATCGGGACAGGGCAGCCTACGAGCAGTACGTC. Protein sequence: CSVEDRDRAAYEQYV. J is TRBJ2-7 and V is TRBV29-1; the match to TRBD1 covers 9 bases. Germline V CDR1 and CDR2: SQVTM, ANQGSEA. After removal of 0 bases from V and 2 bases from J, the junction contained 5 bases not matched to a gene. This CDR3 region has 15 residues.

This clone was seen more than once but under ten times. The V and J genes are TRBV30 and TRBJ1-3, with 9 bases fitting TRBD1. The germline gives CDR1 GTSNPN, CDR2 SVGIG (reference sequence). This CDR3 has 16 residues. J lost 0 bases, V lost 5 bases, and 8 bases had no gene match. The CDR3 bases are TGTGCCTGGGAACGGGACAGGGTATTCTCTGGAAACACCATATATTTT. Encoded protein: CAWERDRVFSGNTIYF.

This sequence joins TRBV30 and TRBJ2-1, with 9 bases that match TRBD2. Germline lookup yields CDR1 GTSNPN and CDR2 SVGIG (reference sequence). CDR3 length: 16 amino acids. Germline trimming cut 1 base from V and 0 bases from J; bases unmatched to any gene: 4. CDR3 in amino acids: CAWSGSGRFSYNEQFF. In DNA form, the CDR3 reads TGTGCCTGGAGTGGGAGCGGGAGGTTCTCCTACAATGAGCAGTTCTTC.

This clone was detected a few times. The chain uses TRBV6-4 and TRBJ2-3, with D perhaps matching TRBD1 (5 bases). This CDR3 is 16 amino acids long. Trimming took 5 bases from V and 4 from J, leaving 19 bases between them. Germline V gene data show CDR1 as MRHNA and CDR2 as SNTAGT. CDR3 in DNA: TGTGCCAGCAGTCCGACAGCCCCATCCCCGGCAGATACGCAGTATTTT. It translates to CASSPTAPSPADTQYF.

The chain recombines TRBV28 with TRBJ2-3, with 8 bases aligning to TRBD1. Germline assignment: CDR1 MDHEN and CDR2 SYDVKM. The CDR3 is 16 amino acids. The V segment lost 7 bases and the J segment 0 bases; nucleotides outside the gene matches: 9. The CDR3 region is CASTQGGGASTDTQYF. DNA of the CDR3: TGTGCCAGCACACAGGGGGGCGGGGCTAGCACAGATACGCAGTATTTT.

The gene calls are TRBV5-1 and TRBJ1-2; D is possibly TRBD1 (5 bases). V shed 0 bases and J shed 0 bases, with 15 bases lying between them. CDR3 length: 17 amino acids. Per the germline V gene, CDR1 is SGHRS and CDR2 is YFSETQ. The CDR3 sequence is CASSLAGGKGTNYGYTF. The CDR3 DNA reads as TGCGCCAGCAGCTTGGCCGGGGGGAAGGGAACTAACTATGGCTACACCTTC.

The chain combines TRBV4-2 with TRBJ1-3; D is possibly TRBD1 (6 bases). The CDR3 runs 15 residues. Germline loops: CDR1 LGHNA, CDR2 YNFKEQ. The ends were cut back, 5 bases at V and 2 bases at J, with 13 bases in the middle. CDR3 sequence: CASSTTGIPGNTIYF. Written as DNA, the CDR3 is TGTGCCAGCAGCACCACAGGGATTCCTGGAAACACCATATATTTT.

This rearrangement joins TRBV21-1 to TRBJ1-5. TRBV21-1 is listed as a pseudogene. This CDR3 is 16 amino acids long. In nucleotides, the CDR3 is TGTGCCAGCGTACGCCTGTGGAGGAAGCACAATCAGCCCCAGCATTTT. It yields the protein CASVRLWRKHNQPQHF.

The chain combines TRBV9 with TRBJ2-1; D perhaps matches TRBD2 (6 bases). Trimming stripped 9 bases from V and 4 bases from J, with 14 bases between. The CDR3 totals 13 residues. Germline CDR1 reads SGDLS; CDR2 reads YYNGEE. The CDR3 coding sequence is TGTGCCACCGCCCGGGACTCATACAATGAGCAGTTCTTC. Protein product: CATARDSYNEQFF.

The table lists this clone with a few counts. The V and J genes are TRBV18 and TRBJ1-2; no clear D gene. CDR1 and CDR2 from the germline V gene are KGHSH and LQKENI. Between the trimmed V and J ends, which lost 2 bases and 7 bases, there was a span of 14 bases. The CDR3 sequence is 14 residues long. The CDR3 DNA sequence: TGTGCCAGCTCACCAGACGAGGGTCGGGGTGGCTACACCTTC. As protein: CASSPDEGRGGYTF.

On this clone: Likely a read error: the CDR3 ends without its conserved phenylalanine or tryptophan. V is TRBV19 and J is TRBJ1-2; possibly TRBD1 for D (6 bases). The V end was cut by 3 bases, the J end by 11 bases, with 19 bases between. Germline CDR1 reads LNHDA; CDR2 reads SQIVND (reference sequence). The CDR3 covers 14 residues. This CDR3 is CASSILRDMLRYTL. For the CDR3, the DNA is TGTGCCAGTAGTATCCTCCGGGACATGTTGAGGTACACCCTC.

The chain recombines TRBV30 with TRBJ2-7; D remains unclear. The CDR3 runs 13 residues. The V end was cut by 5 bases, the J end by 2 bases, with 13 bases between. CDR1 and CDR2 from the germline V gene are GTSNPN and SVGIG (reference sequence). The CDR3 sequence: CAWGHGATYEQYF. The CDR3 DNA follows: TGTGCCTGGGGTCATGGAGCGACCTACGAGCAGTACTTC.

This rearrangement joins TRBV6-1 to TRBJ2-3, with a tentative D call TRBD1 (6 bases). This CDR3 has 13 amino acids. Germline V gene sequence: CDR1 MNHNS, CDR2 SASEGT. V gave up 9 bases and J gave up 0 bases, with 10 bases separating them. CDR3 bases: TGTGCCAGTTCAGGACAGAGCACAGATACGCAGTATTTT. It translates to CASSGQSTDTQYF.

The chain combines TRBV19 with TRBJ1-3; D not resolved. The CDR3 contains 14 residues. Germline CDR1 LNHDA, CDR2 SQIVND (reference sequence). V shed 3 bases and J shed 0 bases, with 6 bases lying between them. DNA of the CDR3: TGTGCCAGTAGTATCACTCACTCTGGAAACACCATATATTTT. It translates to CASSITHSGNTIYF. Full variable domain (rest looked up from reference TRBV19 and TRBJ1-3): DGGITQSPKYLFRKEGQNVTLSCEQNLNHDAMYWYRQDPGQGLRLIYYSQIVNDFQKGDIAEGYSVSREKKESFPLTVTSAQKNPTAFYLCASSITHSGNTIYFGEGSWLTVV.

The rearrangement uses TRBV10-2 and TRBJ2-4; weak D call: TRBD1 (6 bases). Germline V lookup: CDR1 WSHSY, CDR2 SAAADI. This CDR3 contains 12 residues. Trimming pared 2 bases from V and 12 bases from J, leaving 11 bases between. The CDR3 here is CASSEVPDSQYF. The CDR3 coding sequence is TGCGCCAGCAGTGAGGTCCCGGACAGTCAGTACTTC.

This chain links TRBV2 with TRBJ1-5; D gene unclear. This CDR3 region has 15 residues. V lost 6 bases and J lost 0, with 12 bases in between. Germline V gene lookup returns CDR1 SNHLY and CDR2 FYNNEI. The DNA for the CDR3 is TGTGCCAGCAGATTGGCGGATTATAGCAATCAGCCCCAGCATTTT. Translation gives CASRLADYSNQPQHF.

This chain joins TRBV5-6 and TRBJ2-1; possibly TRBD2 for D (6 bases). The CDR3 is 15 residues long. In germline, CDR1 is SGHDT, CDR2 YYEEEE. Trimming cost V 4 bases and J 7 bases, with 18 bases left between them. DNA for the CDR3: TGTGCCAGCAGCCGGCCGGGACTGGGGGTGAATGAGCAGTTCTTC. Amino acid sequence: CASSRPGLGVNEQFF.

This chain joins TRBV28 and TRBJ1-1; TRBD1 might be the D (6 bases). Per germline, CDR1 MDHEN and CDR2 SYDVKM. V lost 8 bases and J 2 bases, leaving 15 bases between the germline ends. The CDR3 is 14 amino acids. The CDR3 nucleotides are TGTGCCAGCGTGAGTGCAGGGGCAAACACTGAAGCTTTCTTT. This sequence encodes CASVSAGANTEAFF.

This chain links TRBV6-1 with TRBJ2-3; 7 nucleotides line up with TRBD1. Germline V gene sequence: CDR1 MNHNS, CDR2 SASEGT. This CDR3 comprises 14 residues. Trimming cost V 4 bases and J 3 bases; bases outside gene matches: 4. CDR3 DNA: TGTGCCAGCAGTGGGGGGACAGAAACAGATACGCAGTATTTT. Translating it yields CASSGGTETDTQYF.

This clone has just one count. The chain uses TRBV7-9 and TRBJ2-1; TRBD2 might be the D (6 bases). The CDR3 loop spans 15 amino acids. V was clipped by 0 bases and J by 8 bases, with 14 bases between them. CDR1 and CDR2 from the germline V gene are SEHNR and FQNEAQ (reference sequence). The CDR3 nucleotides are TGTGCCAGCAGCTTAGCCTCGGGAGCGGAGGATGAGCAGTTCTTC. Its protein is CASSLASGAEDEQFF.

The rearrangement uses TRBV7-2 and TRBJ2-5; 8 nucleotides agree with TRBD2. V shed 6 bases and J 5 bases; nucleotides not matched to a gene: 11. Germline CDR1 and CDR2: SGHTA and FQGNSA. CDR3 size: 15 residues. CDR3 coding DNA: TGTGCCAGCAGGTTAAACCCAGCGGGAGAGGAGACCCAGTACTTC. Protein product: CASRLNPAGEETQYF. Full variable domain (outside the CDR3, taken from reference TRBV7-2 and TRBJ2-5): GAGVSQSPSNKVTEKGKDVELRCDPISGHTALYWYRQSLGQGLEFLIYFQGNSAPDKSGLPSDRFSAERTGGSVSTLTIQRTQQEDSAVYLCASRLNPAGEETQYFGPGTRLLVL.